Following are 28 T cell receptor beta chains from one sample sequenced in a study of blood T cell repertoires in COVID-19. Profiled with immunoSEQ multiplex PCR; TCRdb holds only in-frame clones, not every one. The sample carries approximately 77,000 clones, approximately 85% recorded once. Input material: peripheral blood. The receptor set was obtained from a man aged 45-65 years with COVID-19, enrolled during active disease.

The chain joins TRBV7-2 to TRBJ2-3, with D unresolved. CDR1 and CDR2 from the germline V gene are SGHTA and FQGNSA. The V and J ends lost 5 bases and 6 bases respectively, with 9 bases between them. The CDR3 is made up of 12 amino acids. The CDR3 nucleotides are TGTGCCAGCAGCCATAACGAGGATACGCAGTATTTT. Its translation is CASSHNEDTQYF.

This chain links TRBV29-1 with TRBJ2-1, with 10 nucleotides matching TRBD1. CDR3 length: 14 amino acids. V lost 7 bases to trimming and J lost 2 bases; unmatched junction nucleotides: 5. Germline values: CDR1 SQVTM, CDR2 ANQGSEA. CDR3: CSGRQGATYNEQFF. CDR3 DNA sequence: TGCAGCGGACGACAGGGGGCCACCTACAATGAGCAGTTCTTC.

The chain combines TRBV1 with TRBJ1-5. TRBV1 is a pseudogene segment. The CDR3 runs to 16 residues. The CDR3 is CTSSQGGVGSNQPQHF. The CDR3 coding sequence is TGCACCAGCAGCCAAGGGGGGGTAGGGAGCAATCAGCCCCAGCATTTT.

This chain uses TRBV28 with TRBJ2-1; 10 bases agree with TRBD2. V dropped 7 bases and J dropped 4; count of bases not matched to a gene: 4. The CDR3 contains 14 residues. In germline, CDR1 is MDHEN, CDR2 SYDVKM. The CDR3 is CASTTLAGYNEQFF. The CDR3 DNA reads as TGTGCCAGCACCACACTAGCGGGGTACAATGAGCAGTTCTTC.

The chain uses TRBV11-2 and TRBJ2-3, with D possibly TRBD1 on 5 matching bases. The CDR3 extends over 16 amino acids. The V gene's germline CDR1 is SGHAT and CDR2 FQNNGV. With 1 base removed from V and 2 bases from J, the gap between germline ends came to 13 bases. CDR3 sequence reads: CASSLGGIGDTDTQYF. CDR3 DNA sequence: TGTGCCAGCAGCTTAGGTGGGATAGGGGACACAGATACGCAGTATTTT.

A single count supports this clone. This chain connects TRBV5-5 to TRBJ2-3; 8 nucleotides agree with TRBD1. V lost 0 bases and J lost 6; bases outside the gene matches: 6. This CDR3 spans 15 amino acids. The V gene's germline CDR1 is SGHKS and CDR2 YYEKEE (reference sequence). The chain's CDR3 is CASSLEDRAPDTQYF. CDR3 nucleotides: TGTGCCAGCAGCTTGGAGGACAGGGCCCCCGATACGCAGTATTTT.

This rearrangement joins TRBV6-6 to TRBJ1-1; D gene uncertain. V was clipped by 5 bases and J by 4 bases, with 5 bases between them. The V gene's germline CDR1 is MNHNY and CDR2 SVGAGI (reference sequence). The CDR3 length is 11 residues. CDR3 residues: CASSPLTEAFF. In nucleotides, the CDR3 is TGTGCCAGCAGTCCCCTCACTGAAGCTTTCTTT.

V usage is TRBV20-1 and J usage is TRBJ1-6, with unresolved D. Germline V gene data show CDR1 as DFQATT and CDR2 as SNEGSKA (reference sequence). There are 14 residues in the CDR3. V gave up 3 bases and J gave up 0 bases, with 6 bases separating them. CDR3 in amino acids: CSASYSSYNSPLHF. The CDR3 DNA sequence: TGCAGTGCTAGTTACAGCTCCTATAATTCACCCCTCCACTTT.

This sequence joins TRBV10-3 and TRBJ1-1, with D possibly being TRBD1 (6 bases). Germline V CDR1 and CDR2: ENHRY, SYGVKD. The CDR3 has 11 amino acids. The V gene lost 6 bases and the J gene lost 7 bases, with 9 bases spanning the gap. The CDR3 loop reads CAIRRGSEAFF. CDR3 DNA sequence: TGTGCCATCAGAAGGGGGAGTGAAGCTTTCTTT.

The chain recombines TRBV19 with TRBJ1-5, with unresolved D. There are 15 residues in the CDR3. Trimming removed 6 bases at V and 0 bases at J, with 12 bases between. Germline values: CDR1 LNHDA, CDR2 SQIVND (reference sequence). CDR3 sequence reads: CASREGGASNQPQHF. In DNA form, the CDR3 reads TGTGCCAGTAGGGAGGGAGGTGCTAGCAATCAGCCCCAGCATTTT.

The chain recombines TRBV2 with TRBJ1-6, with 7 bases fitting TRBD1. With 6 bases clipped from V and 9 bases from J, the junction kept 14 bases outside the gene matches. This CDR3 is built from 16 residues. Germline V lookup: CDR1 SNHLY, CDR2 FYNNEI. DNA of the CDR3: TGTGCCAGCAGCGATCTGACAGGGAGGCTAGGTTCACCCCTCCACTTT. Translating gives CASSDLTGRLGSPLHF.

For the CDR3, the DNA is TGTGCCAGCACCGAGGGACTTCTTAACACCGGGGAGCTGTTTTTT. Amino acid sequence: CASTEGLLNTGELFF. The chain joins TRBV7-8 to TRBJ2-2, with a weak D call TRBD2 (6 bases). In germline, CDR1 is SGHVS, CDR2 FQNEAQ. Trimming removed 7 bases from V and 2 bases from J, with 14 bases in between. The CDR3 length is 15 residues.

The J gene is TRBJ1-1, the V gene TRBV14; 9 positions match TRBD1. CDR3 length equals 16 residues. Trimming took 3 bases from V and 1 from J; bases not matched to a gene: 6. Germline values: CDR1 SGHDN, CDR2 FVKESK. The CDR3 is CASSQRDREENTEAFF. CDR3 sequence (DNA): TGTGCCAGCAGCCAGAGGGACAGGGAGGAGAACACTGAAGCTTTCTTT.

The chain couples TRBV14 to TRBJ1-2; tentative D call: TRBD1 (6 bases). Trimming left V 3 bases short and J 4 bases short, with 12 bases between. Germline V gene lookup returns CDR1 SGHDN and CDR2 FVKESK. The CDR3 consists of 14 residues. The CDR3 spells CASSHSQGTYGYTF. The CDR3 coding sequence is TGTGCCAGCAGCCACTCTCAGGGGACCTATGGCTACACCTTC.

This clone was observed a few times. The CDR3 DNA reads as TGTGCCAGTATGGGACAGATAGCTAGTACTAATGAGCAGTTCTTC. Translating gives CASMGQIASTNEQFF. V and J are TRBV5-4 and TRBJ2-1; 7 bases fit TRBD1. The CDR3 is 15 residues long. The junction had 15 bases not matched to a gene; V was cut back by 8 bases and J by 7 bases. Germline lookup yields CDR1 SGHNT and CDR2 YYREEE (reference sequence). The variable domain in full, with the rest retrieved from reference TRBV5-4 and TRBJ2-1, is ETGVTQSPTHLIKTRGQQVTLRCSSQSGHNTVSWYQQALGQGPQFIFQYYREEENGRGNFPPRFSGLQFPNYSSELNVNALELDDSALYLCASMGQIASTNEQFFGPGTRLTVL.

V gene TRBV13 combines with J gene TRBJ2-1; D not resolved. The CDR3 runs to 17 residues. Trimming shortened V by 5 bases and J by 2 bases, and 19 bases separated the two germline ends. The V gene's germline CDR1 is PRHDT and CDR2 FYEKMQ (reference sequence). Here the CDR3 reads CASSPKPRLEAYNEQFF. Here the CDR3 DNA reads TGTGCCAGCAGCCCCAAACCCAGACTGGAAGCCTACAATGAGCAGTTCTTC.

The rearrangement links TRBV4-1 to TRBJ1-4; no clear D. The germline V gene encodes CDR1 MGHRA and CDR2 YSYEKL. The CDR3 consists of 15 residues. Trimming left V 0 bases short and J 4 bases short, with 9 bases between. DNA for the CDR3: TGCGCCAGCAGCCAAGAGCAGACACGTAATGAAAAACTGTTTTTT. Protein: CASSQEQTRNEKLFF.

The chain links TRBV6-5 to TRBJ1-2; tentatively, D is TRBD1 (5 bases). The CDR3 covers 13 residues. Germline CDR1 reads MNHEY; CDR2 reads SVGAGI. V lost 2 bases, J lost 6 bases, and 10 bases lay in between. In DNA form, the CDR3 reads TGTGCCAGCAGTTACGACAGTAAAGATGGCTACACCTTC. Translated: CASSYDSKDGYTF.

The J gene is TRBJ1-1, the V gene TRBV6-1; maybe TRBD1 (5 bases). CDR3 length: 13 residues. Germline CDR1 reads MNHNS; CDR2 reads SASEGT. The ends were cut back, 3 bases at V and 2 bases at J, with 7 bases in the middle. CDR3: CASSDQGNTEAFF. DNA of the CDR3: TGTGCCAGCAGTGACCAGGGAAACACTGAAGCTTTCTTT.

The chain carries TRBV27 and TRBJ2-7; D ambiguous. This CDR3 region has 14 residues. The V end was cut by 4 bases, the J end by 4 bases, with 14 bases between. CDR1 is MNHEY and CDR2 is SMNVEV in the germline V gene (reference sequence). The CDR3 here is CASSYRESRYEQYF. CDR3 nucleotides: TGTGCCAGCAGTTACCGCGAATCCCGGTACGAGCAGTACTTC.

This clone was counted once. This chain joins TRBV5-1 and TRBJ2-7; no definite D call. CDR3 size: 14 residues. With 4 bases removed from V and 6 bases from J, the gap between germline ends came to 17 bases. Looked up from germline, CDR1 is SGHRS and CDR2 is YFSETQ. CDR3 coding DNA: TGCGCCAGCAGCAAGTCGACCCTACGCGGCGAGCAGTACTTC. The encoded protein is CASSKSTLRGEQYF.

This chain joins TRBV7-2 and TRBJ1-2, with a weak D call TRBD1 (6 bases). The CDR3 runs 14 residues. Germline V gives CDR1 SGHTA, CDR2 FQGNSA. V shed 5 bases and J shed 2 bases, with 12 bases lying between them. CDR3 DNA: TGTGCCAGCAGCCCCGAGGGGGAGAACTATGGCTACACCTTC. It encodes CASSPEGENYGYTF.

This chain joins TRBV5-3 and TRBJ2-3; D not resolved. TRBV5-3 is placed among ORFs of uncertain function. V was trimmed by 0 bases and J by 0 bases, leaving 11 bases between them. The CDR3 length is 16 residues. The CDR3 DNA is TGTGCCAGAAGCTTGGGTCCAGGCCTAAGCACAGATACGCAGTATTTT. Its protein is CARSLGPGLSTDTQYF.

The chain recombines TRBV6-5 with TRBJ2-5; TRBD2 agrees at 9 bases. The V gene's germline CDR1 is MNHEY and CDR2 SVGAGI. V trimming: 0 bases; J trimming: 5 bases; junction bases outside the gene matches: 7. The CDR3 consists of 16 residues. CDR3 nucleotides: TGTGCCAGCAGTTACTCCGCTGTAGCGGGAGTGGAGACCCAGTACTTC. Translation: CASSYSAVAGVETQYF.

J is TRBJ1-5 and V is TRBV5-6, with TRBD1 as a possible D gene (6 bases). The CDR3 covers 17 residues. The germline V gene has CDR1 SGHDT and CDR2 YYEEEE. Trimming removed 1 base at V and 0 bases at J, with 14 bases between. The DNA of the CDR3 is TGTGCCAGCAGCTTGTTCAGGGACACCTATAGCAATCAGCCCCAGCATTTT. Translation gives CASSLFRDTYSNQPQHF. The full variable domain, its missing parts supplied by reference TRBV5-6 and TRBJ1-5, is DAGVTQSPTHLIKTRGQQVTLRCSPKSGHDTVSWYQQALGQGPQFIFQYYEEEERQRGNFPDRFSGHQFPNYSSELNVNALLLGDSALYLCASSLFRDTYSNQPQHFGDGTRLSIL.

This chain connects TRBV11-2 to TRBJ1-4; D perhaps matches TRBD1 (6 bases). Trimming pared 2 bases from V and 8 bases from J, leaving 15 bases between. The length of the CDR3 is 15 residues. Germline V lookup: CDR1 SGHAT, CDR2 FQNNGV. CDR3 in amino acids: CASSLSGAFREKLFF. The CDR3 nucleotides read TGTGCCAGCAGCTTATCAGGGGCATTCCGCGAAAAACTGTTTTTT. Full variable domain (missing parts from reference TRBV11-2 and TRBJ1-4): EAGVAQSPRYKIIEKRQSVAFWCNPISGHATLYWYQQILGQGPKLLIQFQNNGVVDDSQLPKDRFSAERLKGVDSTLKIQPAKLEDSAVYLCASSLSGAFREKLFFGSGTQLSVL.

The V gene is TRBV4-1, the J gene TRBJ1-6; TRBD1 is a possible D gene (5 bases). Per germline, CDR1 MGHRA and CDR2 YSYEKL. The CDR3 is 12 residues long. Trimming cost V 8 bases and J 8 bases, with 10 bases left between them. The CDR3 DNA sequence: TGCGCCAGCGGTCAGGGATATTCACCCCTCCACTTT. Amino acid sequence: CASGQGYSPLHF.

This clone was counted once. The chain uses TRBV19 and TRBJ1-2; D is unresolved. There are 14 residues in the CDR3. Germline CDR1 is LNHDA and CDR2 is SQIVND (reference sequence). V was clipped by 5 bases and J by 4 bases, with 14 bases between them. The CDR3 reads CASSSWSPGYGYTF. The CDR3, as DNA: TGTGCCAGTAGTTCATGGTCCCCCGGCTATGGCTACACCTTC.